This T cell receptor (beta chain) is from a study of T cells in Graves' hyperthyroidism and ophthalmopathy. Each patient was aged 18 to 65 and had newly diagnosed hyperthyroidism of under 2 months' duration. Trimming cost V 2 bases and J 8 bases, with 18 bases left between them. There are 15 residues in the CDR3. This clonotype was counted at least ten times. The CDR3 regions of TCR beta were amplified from RNA transcripts. HTBI primers drove first-round RT-PCR of the TCR CDR3. A single record per CDR3 protein comes from TCRdb applying MiXCR to the multiplex PCR reads. Of roughly 420,000 distinct CDR3 sequences listed, less than 20% were seen once; the top ten hold roughly 8%.

This chain links TRBV12-3 or TRBV12-4 with TRBJ1-2; D gene ambiguous. This clonotype was obtained from a woman younger than 35 with Graves' hyperthyroidism. What was sequenced was blood. The CDR3 region has the DNA TGTGCCAGCAGTTTACGGTCAGCCGACCTCTACGGCTACACCTTC. It encodes CASSLRSADLYGYTF.